This T cell receptor (beta chain) was captured in a study of cytomegalovirus exposure and HLA in healthy donors. General observations from the study: CMV antigen specificity was confirmed in vitro for three CMV-associated chains.

This table comes from immunoSEQ multiplex PCR, and its TCRdb copy is limited to in-frame clones, with some not included. The sample contains 200,000 to 300,000 clones, about 90% of which appear only once. A note on this clone: Its antigen remains unknown.

V dropped 2 bases and J dropped 0 bases, with 14 bases sitting between them. The CDR3 is 16 residues long. The germline V gene has CDR1 MNHEY and CDR2 SMNVEV (reference sequence). The material sequenced was PBMCs. This clonotype originated in a man aged 18 to 35 in good health and CMV-seropositive. V usage is TRBV27 and J usage is TRBJ2-7, with D unresolved. In DNA, the CDR3 is TGTGCCAGCAGTTTAGTTGGCAGGCCCAGCTCCTACGAGCAGTACTTC. Its protein product is CASSLVGRPSSYEQYF.